The 14 T cell receptor beta chains given below trace back to one sample, sequenced in a study of T cells in Graves' hyperthyroidism and ophthalmopathy. RNA transcripts were the template for amplifying TCR beta CDR3 regions. During a first-round RT-PCR of the TCR CDR3, the HTBI primer set was used. TCRdb recomputed calls from the multiplex PCR reads with MiXCR, one row per CDR3 protein. The data show roughly 570,000 distinct CDR3 sequences, approximately 15% seen once. Sequences were obtained from blood. The receptors come from a woman in her 30s with Graves' hyperthyroidism.

This clonotype has a handful of counts. V usage is TRBV27 and J usage is TRBJ2-1, with D tentatively TRBD1 or TRBD2 (6 bases each). Germline CDR1 and CDR2: MNHEY and SMNVEV (reference sequence). This CDR3 contains 15 residues. Trimming removed 8 bases from V and 6 bases from J, with 20 bases in between. CDR3 protein: CASGASAEGGNEQFF. In DNA form, the CDR3 reads TGTGCCAGCGGGGCCTCGGCGGAGGGGGGCAATGAGCAGTTCTTC.

This clonotype was seen at least ten times. J is TRBJ2-2 and V is TRBV5-1; 12 bases line up with TRBD2. Germline CDR1 and CDR2: SGHRS and YFSETQ. The CDR3 runs 13 residues. After removal of 7 bases from V and 5 bases from J, the junction contained 0 bases not matched to a gene. The CDR3 DNA sequence: TGCGCCAGCGGACTAGCGGGAACCGGGGAGCTGTTTTTT. This codes for CASGLAGTGELFF. The variable domain in full, completed from reference TRBV5-1 and TRBJ2-2, reads KAGVTQTPRYLIKTRGQQVTLSCSPISGHRSVSWYQQTPGQGLQFLFEYFSETQRNKGNFPGRFSGRQFSNSRSEMNVSTLELGDSALYLCASGLAGTGELFFGEGSRLTVL.

The chain couples TRBV9 to TRBJ2-1; D is possibly TRBD2 (5 bases). The CDR3 runs 15 residues. The V gene's germline CDR1 is SGDLS and CDR2 YYNGEE. Trimming removed 4 bases at V and 3 bases at J, with 14 bases between. CDR3 sequence reads: CASSSGFGRYNEQFF. The CDR3 coding sequence is TGTGCCAGCAGCTCGGGATTTGGTCGCTACAATGAGCAGTTCTTC.

This clonotype was recorded a few times. The CDR3 is CASSLDRNRYNEQFF. CDR3 nucleotide sequence: TGTGCCAGCAGTTTAGACAGAAACCGATACAATGAGCAGTTCTTC. The chain combines TRBV25-1 with TRBJ2-1; D possibly corresponds to TRBD1 (5 bases). This CDR3 has 15 residues. The V gene's germline CDR1 is MGHDK and CDR2 SYGVNS. Trimming stripped 5 bases from V and 4 bases from J, with 15 bases between.

The rearrangement joins TRBV7-3 to TRBJ2-5; D uncertain. Trimming removed 5 bases at V and 1 base at J, with 8 bases between. The germline CDR1 and CDR2 sequences are SGHTA and FQGTGA. The CDR3 loop spans 13 amino acids. Here the CDR3 DNA reads TGTGCCAGCAGCCGATATACCCAAGAGACCCAGTACTTC. As protein: CASSRYTQETQYF.

This clonotype has more than one count but fewer than ten. A much larger clone differs from this one at a single base, so this may be a read error. This CDR3 is missing its conserved last phenylalanine or tryptophan, likely due to a read error. This chain links TRBV11-3 with TRBJ1-1; 7 bases fit TRBD1. V was pared by 3 bases and J by 2 bases, with 12 bases of the junction left unmatched. CDR3 length equals 17 residues. Germline values: CDR1 SGHNT, CDR2 YENEEA. CDR3 loop: CASSLKWDSLSNTEAFL. The DNA for the CDR3 is TGTGCCAGCAGCTTGAAGTGGGACAGCTTATCAAACACTGAAGCTTTCCTT.

Many counts were recorded for this clonotype. The chain recombines TRBV28 with TRBJ2-1, with a weak D call TRBD1 (6 bases). V lost 3 bases and J 10 bases, leaving 19 bases between the germline ends. In germline, CDR1 is MDHEN, CDR2 SYDVKM. The CDR3 length is 15 residues. The CDR3 reads CASSFSLSTGYEQFF. The CDR3 DNA reads as TGTGCCAGCAGTTTTTCCCTTAGTACAGGGTACGAGCAGTTCTTC.

This clonotype was seen at least ten times. This chain links TRBV7-2 with TRBJ2-7; D may be TRBD1 or TRBD2 (5 bases each). Trimming pared 0 bases from V and 3 bases from J, leaving 12 bases between. From germline, CDR1 is SGHTA and CDR2 FQGNSA. The CDR3 is made up of 15 amino acids. In nucleotides, the CDR3 is TGTGCCAGCAGCTTAGCGGGACCCCTTGGCTACGAGCAGTACTTC. Its protein product is CASSLAGPLGYEQYF.

This clonotype was counted many times. The V call is TRBV11-1, the J call TRBJ2-3, with 7 bases aligning to TRBD2. The CDR3 extends over 18 amino acids. With 5 bases clipped from V and 3 bases from J, the junction kept 17 bases outside the gene matches. Germline V gene data show CDR1 as SGHAT and CDR2 as FQDESV (reference sequence). This CDR3 is CASSLRRSSGMGTDTQYF. The DNA for the CDR3 is TGTGCCAGCAGCCTAAGGCGGTCGAGCGGGATGGGAACAGATACGCAGTATTTT.

The rearrangement links TRBV12-3 or TRBV12-4 to TRBJ2-1; D may match TRBD1 or TRBD2 (5 bases each). This CDR3 contains 13 residues. The V and J ends lost 5 bases and 10 bases respectively, with 15 bases between them. The CDR3 is CASSPGTREEQFF. The CDR3 region has the DNA TGTGCCAGCAGTCCCGGGACCCGCGAGGAGCAGTTCTTC.

This clonotype was counted ten times or more. The rearrangement joins TRBV27 to TRBJ1-1; TRBD1 agrees at 9 bases. The germline V gene has CDR1 MNHEY and CDR2 SMNVEV (reference sequence). With 5 bases clipped from V and 8 bases from J, the junction kept 9 bases outside the gene matches. The length of the CDR3 is 14 residues. CDR3 region: CASSTLRDRAEAFF. Here the CDR3 DNA reads TGTGCCAGCAGTACCCTTCGGGACAGGGCCGAAGCTTTCTTT.

This clonotype came up many times. The rearrangement uses TRBV20-1 and TRBJ2-1, with D unresolved. CDR3 length equals 12 residues. The germline V gene has CDR1 DFQATT and CDR2 SNEGSKA (reference sequence). Trimming stripped 7 bases from V and 10 bases from J, with 17 bases between. The chain's CDR3 is CSDKGASPEQFF. Here the CDR3 DNA reads TGCAGTGACAAGGGCGCGAGCCCAGAGCAGTTCTTC.

The gene calls are TRBV15 and TRBJ2-1; D call uncertain. Germline V gives CDR1 LNHNV, CDR2 YYDKDF (reference sequence). V lost 5 bases and J lost 9, with 14 bases in between. CDR3 length: 13 amino acids. The CDR3 loop reads CATSLDRTTEQFF. For the CDR3, the DNA is TGTGCCACCAGCCTAGACCGAACTACTGAGCAGTTCTTC.

This clonotype appeared many times. This chain connects TRBV20-1 to TRBJ2-3; no clear D gene. From germline, CDR1 is DFQATT and CDR2 SNEGSKA (reference sequence). The CDR3 is 15 amino acids. V gave up 3 bases and J gave up 0 bases, with 13 bases separating them. The chain's CDR3 is CSARAGSASTDTQYF. The CDR3 nucleotides are TGCAGTGCTAGGGCCGGAAGTGCTAGCACAGATACGCAGTATTTT.